The 13 T cell receptor beta chains given below trace back to one sample, sequenced in a study of control samples from healthy donors and cancer patients. Method: immunoSEQ multiplex PCR; TCRdb's copy keeps in-frame clones and lacks some. Of about 160,000 clones listed, 96% are singletons. The sequenced material came from blood. These receptors were taken from a woman aged 25 to 39 in good health.

This clone was observed once. The chain combines TRBV20-1 with TRBJ2-7, with D maybe TRBD2 (5 bases). Per the germline V gene, CDR1 is DFQATT and CDR2 is SNEGSKA (reference sequence). Trimming took off 3 bases at V and 3 bases at J, with 12 bases between the two ends. This CDR3 has 13 amino acids. The CDR3 DNA reads as TGCAGTGCTAGTCGGGGTCAGTACTACGAGCAGTACTTC. Encoded protein: CSASRGQYYEQYF.

The rearrangement joins TRBV6-6 to TRBJ1-2, with D unresolved. This CDR3 is 16 amino acids long. Germline V gene data show CDR1 as MNHNY and CDR2 as SVGAGI (reference sequence). The V gene lost 5 bases and the J gene lost 4 bases, with 20 bases spanning the gap. CDR3 DNA sequence: TGTGCCAGCAGTGCATCCGACCTAGGCCATCGCTATGGCTACACCTTC. It codes for CASSASDLGHRYGYTF.

The rearrangement uses TRBV5-1 and TRBJ2-2; tentative D call: TRBD2 (6 bases). V lost 4 bases and J lost 6, with 13 bases in between. Germline values: CDR1 SGHRS, CDR2 YFSETQ. The CDR3 is 14 amino acids. CDR3 sequence: CASSRDSGSGELFF. As DNA, the CDR3 is TGCGCCAGCAGCAGGGACTCTGGGTCCGGGGAGCTGTTTTTT.

The genes are TRBV30 and TRBJ1-3, with D unresolved. The V end lost 0 bases, the J end lost 0 bases, and 9 bases lay between the germline ends. The CDR3 covers 15 residues. The germline gives CDR1 GTSNPN, CDR2 SVGIG (reference sequence). CDR3 bases: TGTGCCTGGAGTGTAAATTCTGGCTCTGGAAACACCATATATTTT. Residues: CAWSVNSGSGNTIYF.

The chain has TRBV15 and TRBJ2-2; D remains unclear. The CDR3 totals 12 residues. Germline V gene lookup returns CDR1 LNHNV and CDR2 YYDKDF (reference sequence). V shed 4 bases and J shed 6 bases, with 6 bases lying between them. The CDR3 loop is CATSTSAGELFF. The DNA of the CDR3 is TGTGCCACCAGCACTAGTGCCGGGGAGCTGTTTTTT. Based on the CDR3 plus reference TRBV15 and TRBJ2-2, the full variable domain is DAMVIQNPRYQVTQFGKPVTLSCSQTLNHNVMYWYQQKSSQAPKLLFHYYDKDFNNEADTPDNFQSRRPNTSFCFLDIRSPGLGDTAMYLCATSTSAGELFFGEGSRLTVL.

The chain uses TRBV5-5 and TRBJ1-4; 7 bases are shared with TRBD1. The CDR3 covers 15 residues. The V gene end was trimmed by 0 bases and the J gene end by 8 bases; junction bases not matched to a gene: 7. CDR1 SGHKS and CDR2 YYEKEE come from the germline V gene (reference sequence). The CDR3 DNA follows: TGTGCCAGCAGCTTGGATCCAGGGGGTGGGGAAAAACTGTTTTTT. This codes for CASSLDPGGGEKLFF.

V usage is TRBV28 and J usage is TRBJ2-7; D is ambiguous. Germline assignment: CDR1 MDHEN and CDR2 SYDVKM. This CDR3 region has 14 residues. Trimming took 3 bases from V and 7 from J, leaving 16 bases between them. CDR3: CASSFFGVPGEQYF. CDR3 nucleotide sequence: TGTGCCAGCAGTTTTTTTGGGGTCCCCGGGGAGCAGTACTTC.

The rearrangement joins TRBV7-9 to TRBJ2-7, with 9 bases aligning to TRBD1. Germline lookup yields CDR1 SEHNR and CDR2 FQNEAQ (reference sequence). V dropped 5 bases and J dropped 2; count of bases not matched to a gene: 10. The CDR3 sequence is 16 residues long. In DNA form, the CDR3 reads TGTGCCAGCAGCCCCCCTTCCGGGACAGGGACCTACGAGCAGTACTTC. Protein product: CASSPPSGTGTYEQYF.

This CDR3 reads CASSEERWSVLSNQPQHF. CDR3 DNA: TGTGCCAGCAGTGAAGAAAGGTGGAGTGTCCTTAGCAATCAGCCCCAGCATTTT. The genes are TRBV6-1 and TRBJ1-5; D remains unclear. CDR1 and CDR2 (germline): MNHNS, SASEGT. The CDR3 extends over 18 amino acids. Trimming cost V 1 base and J 0 bases, with 16 bases left between them.

This clone has just a few counts. This sequence joins TRBV5-4 and TRBJ2-1, with D possibly TRBD1 on 6 matching bases. This CDR3 region has 13 residues. CDR1 is SGHNT, CDR2 YYREEE, per germline (reference sequence). V was cut by 2 bases and J by 9 bases, with 12 bases left in between. The CDR3 DNA follows: TGTGCCAGCAGCTTCGACAGGCTGGCTGAGCAGTTCTTC. Its protein product is CASSFDRLAEQFF.

The rearrangement links TRBV6-2 or TRBV6-3 to TRBJ2-1; D is possibly TRBD1 (6 bases). CDR3 length: 15 residues. V was trimmed by 4 bases and J by 0 bases, leaving 10 bases between them. CDR1 is MNHEY and CDR2 is SVGEGT in the germline V gene. The CDR3 DNA reads as TGTGCCAGCAGTTTCTCAGGGGACTCCTACAATGAGCAGTTCTTC. Encoded protein: CASSFSGDSYNEQFF.

The V call is TRBV11-2, the J call TRBJ2-1, with 7 positions matching TRBD1. V lost 5 bases to trimming and J lost 4 bases; unmatched junction nucleotides: 8. The length of the CDR3 is 15 residues. CDR1 SGHAT and CDR2 FQNNGV come from the germline V gene. CDR3 loop: CASSPAAGGYNEQFF. In nucleotides, the CDR3 is TGTGCCAGCAGCCCGGCGGCAGGGGGATACAATGAGCAGTTCTTC.

The gene calls are TRBV24-1 and TRBJ2-1; 13 bases map to TRBD2. J gave up 7 bases and V 3 bases, and 2 bases lay outside the gene matches. The CDR3 runs 15 residues. The V gene's germline CDR1 is KGHDR and CDR2 SFDVKD. CDR3 sequence: CATSDRTSGRNEQFF. In DNA form, the CDR3 reads TGTGCCACCAGTGATAGGACTAGCGGGAGAAATGAGCAGTTCTTC.